The TCR beta chain described here comes from a study of T cells in Graves' hyperthyroidism and ophthalmopathy. The CDR3 contains 12 residues. Germline values: CDR1 MNHEY, CDR2 SMNVEV (reference sequence). V lost 6 bases, J lost 5 bases, and 11 bases lay in between. TCR beta CDR3 region amplification was performed from RNA transcripts. Carried out on the TCR CDR3, a first-round RT-PCR used the HTBI primer set. From the multiplex PCR reads, TCRdb called clonotypes with MiXCR, one entry per CDR3 protein. The sample consists of hundreds of thousands of distinct CDR3 sequences, less than 25% of them appearing once.

This chain connects TRBV27 to TRBJ2-7; weak D call: TRBD2 (5 bases). This sequence originates from a young man with Graves' ophthalmopathy. Sequencing was carried out using blood. The CDR3 bases are TGTGCCAGCAGGGGGTTGGAGGACGAGCAGTACTTC. This translates into CASRGLEDEQYF.